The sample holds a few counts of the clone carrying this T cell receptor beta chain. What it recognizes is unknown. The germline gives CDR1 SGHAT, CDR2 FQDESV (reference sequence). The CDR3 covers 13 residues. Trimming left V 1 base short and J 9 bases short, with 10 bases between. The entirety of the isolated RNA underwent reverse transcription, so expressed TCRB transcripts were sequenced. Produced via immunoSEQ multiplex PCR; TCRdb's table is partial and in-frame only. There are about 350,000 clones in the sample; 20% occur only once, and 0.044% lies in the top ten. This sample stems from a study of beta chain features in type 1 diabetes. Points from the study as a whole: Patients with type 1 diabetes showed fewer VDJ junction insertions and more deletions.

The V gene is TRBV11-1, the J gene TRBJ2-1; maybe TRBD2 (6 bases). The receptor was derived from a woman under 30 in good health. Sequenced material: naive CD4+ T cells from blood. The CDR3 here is CASSLGEALEQFF. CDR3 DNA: TGTGCCAGCAGCTTAGGGGAGGCTCTTGAGCAGTTCTTC. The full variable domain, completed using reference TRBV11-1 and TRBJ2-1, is EAEVAQSPRYKITEKSQAVAFWCDPISGHATLYWYRQILGQGPELLVQFQDESVVDDSQLPKDRFSAERLKGVDSTLKIQPAELGDSAMYLCASSLGEALEQFFGPGTRLTVL.